Below are 2 T cell receptor beta chains sequenced from a single sample in a study of T cells after yellow fever vaccination. TCRdb reanalysed the 5' RACE reads using MiXCR and keeps one entry per CDR3 protein. Of 170,000 or so distinct CDR3 sequences in the sample, approximately 6.2% are singletons; the top ten hold approximately 3%. The sample was CD4+ T cells sorted from PBMCs, taken on the day of the first yellow fever vaccination. These receptor sequences come from a man in his late teens or twenties who received the YFV17D yellow fever vaccine.

This clonotype was counted a few times. The chain recombines TRBV7-9 with TRBJ2-1; 7 nucleotides line up with TRBD2. The CDR3 is made up of 15 amino acids. Germline V gene lookup returns CDR1 SEHNR and CDR2 FQNEAQ (reference sequence). V gave up 5 bases and J gave up 5 bases; unmatched junction bases: 9. Here the CDR3 DNA reads TGTGCCAGCAGCCCACGGCGGGGGAACCACAATGAGCAGTTCTTC. Its protein product is CASSPRRGNHNEQFF.

This clonotype occurred many times. The chain links TRBV7-2 to TRBJ1-1; 8 nucleotides line up with TRBD1. Germline CDR1 reads SGHTA; CDR2 reads FQGNSA. Losses at the gene ends were 0 bases for V and 4 bases for J; bases not matched to a gene: 10. CDR3 length: 17 amino acids. CDR3 sequence: CASSLAGAGGRSTEAFF. The DNA for the CDR3 is TGTGCCAGCAGCTTAGCGGGGGCAGGGGGCCGTAGCACTGAAGCTTTCTTT.